One and the same sample provided the 21 T cell receptor beta chains below, sequenced in a study of regulatory T cells in long-lasting Graves disease. Both iRepertoire HTBI primers and Arm-PCR of CDR3 regions were used to build the TCR beta libraries. TCRdb re-called the multiplex PCR reads through MiXCR, storing one row per CDR3 protein. The sample consists of roughly 360,000 distinct CDR3 sequences, roughly 25% of them appearing once. This sample's time point: persistent/refractory GD, antithyroid drugs over 5 years with positive TRAb. With RNA extracted from PBMCs as input, the TCR library was made. The sample was peripheral blood mononuclear cells (PBMCs), taken when the disease was refractory, from a patient treated with antithyroid drugs. All receptors derive from a woman in her thirties or forties with Graves disease.

This clonotype was detected many times. The chain recombines TRBV29-1 with TRBJ2-7; TRBD2 might be the D (5 bases). Trimming removed 3 bases at V and 2 bases at J, with 11 bases between. The CDR3 runs to 13 residues. The V gene's germline CDR1 is SQVTM and CDR2 ANQGSEA. Here the CDR3 reads CSVEDGETYEQYF. CDR3 nucleotide sequence: TGCAGCGTTGAGGACGGGGAGACCTACGAGCAGTACTTC.

The rearrangement uses TRBV28 and TRBJ2-4; 14 positions agree with TRBD2. Trimming at V came to 2 bases and at J to 0 bases, leaving 6 bases not matched to a gene. The CDR3 extends over 19 amino acids. Germline-derived CDR1 and CDR2 are MDHEN and SYDVKM. The CDR3 is CASSLPGTSGRLAKNIQYF. The CDR3 DNA is TGTGCCAGCAGTTTACCCGGGACTAGCGGGAGATTAGCCAAAAACATTCAGTACTTC.

This clonotype was seen repeatedly, ten times or more. The rearrangement links TRBV27 to TRBJ2-2; TRBD2 matches 7 bases. Germline V gene data show CDR1 as MNHEY and CDR2 as SMNVEV (reference sequence). The length of the CDR3 is 19 residues. The J segment lost 3 bases and the V segment lost 5 bases, leaving 18 bases of the junction unmatched. The DNA of the CDR3 is TGTGCCAGCAGTGGAGGATGGAGGGGAGGGCCTCGATACACCGGGGAGCTGTTTTTT. It specifies CASSGGWRGGPRYTGELFF.

The chain is built from TRBV20-1 and TRBJ2-2; D gene unclear. Between the trimmed V and J ends, which lost 6 bases and 6 bases, there was a span of 14 bases. CDR3 length: 13 amino acids. Germline CDR1 reads DFQATT; CDR2 reads SNEGSKA (reference sequence). The CDR3 sequence is CSAALVRAGELFF. For the CDR3, the DNA is TGCAGTGCGGCCCTCGTCCGGGCCGGGGAGCTGTTTTTT.

The V and J genes are TRBV19 and TRBJ2-2, with TRBD1 matching 8 bases. The trim removed 4 bases at V and 8 bases at J, leaving 9 bases unmatched. CDR3 size: 15 residues. CDR1 and CDR2 (germline): LNHDA, SQIVND (reference sequence). CDR3 DNA: TGTGCCAGTAGTACGTCCGGACAGGGTAAAGGGGAGCTGTTTTTT. This encodes CASSTSGQGKGELFF.

Remarks on this clonotype: The junction differs from germline at one of its ends, possibly a read error. The V call is TRBV5-1, the J call TRBJ2-7; 7 nucleotides agree with TRBD1. The CDR3 runs 14 residues. The germline gives CDR1 SGHRS, CDR2 YFSETQ. The CDR3 DNA sequence: TGCGCCAGCAGTTTGGACAGGCATTCCTACGAGCAGTACTTC. It yields the protein CASSLDRHSYEQYF.

This clonotype was counted many times. This chain uses TRBV2 with TRBJ2-4; 13 bases match TRBD2. Germline CDR1 reads SNHLY; CDR2 reads FYNNEI. V trimming: 0 bases; J trimming: 3 bases; junction bases outside the gene matches: 5. The CDR3 extends over 18 amino acids. Here the CDR3 reads CASSEAWTSGRGKNIQYF. The CDR3 DNA is TGTGCCAGCAGTGAAGCCTGGACTAGCGGGAGAGGCAAAAACATTCAGTACTTC. The whole variable domain, remainder taken from reference TRBV2 and TRBJ2-4, is EPEVTQTPSHQVTQMGQEVILRCVPISNHLYFYWYRQILGQKVEFLVSFYNNEISEKSEIFDDQFSVERPDGSNFTLKIRSTKLEDSAMYFCASSEAWTSGRGKNIQYFGAGTRLSVL.

This chain connects TRBV5-1 to TRBJ2-5; no clear D gene. Per germline, CDR1 SGHRS and CDR2 YFSETQ. V lost 1 base and J 2 bases, leaving 12 bases between the germline ends. CDR3 length: 15 amino acids. Here the CDR3 DNA reads TGCGCCAGCAGCTTGTCAGAATACACACAAGAGACCCAGTACTTC. It codes for CASSLSEYTQETQYF.

As to this clonotype: This may stem from a read error, because a much larger clone lies one nucleotide away. The CDR3 ends on some other residue instead of the conserved phenylalanine or tryptophan, so this is likely a read error. V usage is TRBV5-5 and J usage is TRBJ2-5, with D uncertain. The ends were cut back, 4 bases at V and 10 bases at J, with 11 bases in the middle. The CDR3 spans 11 residues. Germline-derived CDR1 and CDR2 are SGHKS and YYEKEE (reference sequence). The CDR3 region has the DNA TGTGCCAGCAGCACCGGTGTAGGCCAGTACCTC. It encodes CASSTGVGQYL.

This clonotype was seen a few times. One end of the junction varies from germline; a read error may be responsible. The V call is TRBV5-1, the J call TRBJ2-2, with D possibly being TRBD1 or TRBD2 (6 bases each). CDR1 SGHRS and CDR2 YFSETQ come from the germline V gene. This CDR3 contains 15 residues. CDR3 DNA sequence: TGCGCCAGCAGCTATAGCGGCAGGGACACCGGGGAGCCGTTTTTT. This encodes CASSYSGRDTGEPFF.

This clonotype was seen only a few times. The chain employs TRBV29-1 and TRBJ1-2; TRBD1 matches at 7 bases. This CDR3 region has 13 residues. The junction had 10 bases not matched to a gene; V was cut back by 5 bases and J by 7 bases. Germline CDR1 SQVTM, CDR2 ANQGSEA. CDR3 nucleotides: TGCAGCGTTAGAGACAGGGAGGGAGGTGGCTACACCTTC. It specifies CSVRDREGGGYTF.

In regard to this clonotype: A read error is likely here: a far larger clone is one base away. The rearrangement joins TRBV7-4 to TRBJ2-7; 8 bases match TRBD2. This CDR3 is 15 amino acids long. The V gene end was trimmed by 8 bases and the J gene end by 6 bases; junction bases not matched to a gene: 15. Germline-derived CDR1 and CDR2 are SGHVT and SQSDAQ. The CDR3 spells CASPDSLAAGAEQYF. The CDR3 DNA sequence: TGTGCCAGCCCGGACTCACTAGCGGCGGGAGCCGAGCAGTACTTC.

In nucleotides, the CDR3 is TGCAGTGCTTGTAGCGGGGAGAACACCGGGGAGCTGTTTTTT. Its protein is CSACSGENTGELFF. This rearrangement joins TRBV20-1 to TRBJ2-2; 8 bases agree with TRBD2. The CDR3 has 14 amino acids. V was pared by 5 bases and J by 1 base, with 3 bases of the junction left unmatched. Germline CDR1 is DFQATT and CDR2 is SNEGSKA (reference sequence).

This chain links TRBV11-2 with TRBJ2-4, with D tentatively TRBD1 (6 bases). V was pared by 2 bases and J by 9 bases, with 17 bases between. From germline, CDR1 is SGHAT and CDR2 FQNNGV. CDR3 length equals 15 residues. This CDR3 is CASSLPGVLGSIQYF. In DNA form, the CDR3 reads TGTGCCAGCAGCTTACCAGGGGTTCTAGGGAGCATTCAGTACTTC.

In this sample, this clonotype turned up a few times. V gene TRBV6-2 or TRBV6-3 combines with J gene TRBJ2-1; 9 bases match TRBD1. The ends lost 0 bases at V and 7 bases at J; junction bases unmatched: 4. The CDR3 loop spans 15 amino acids. The germline V gene encodes CDR1 MNHEY and CDR2 SVGEGT. Here the CDR3 reads CASSYSGQGRNEQFF. Here the CDR3 DNA reads TGTGCCAGCAGTTACTCGGGACAGGGACGAAATGAGCAGTTCTTC.

This clonotype was counted only a few times. The gene calls are TRBV6-1 and TRBJ1-1; possible D gene TRBD1, 6 bases. The CDR3 is made up of 15 amino acids. Germline V lookup: CDR1 MNHNS, CDR2 SASEGT. V lost 7 bases and J lost 0, with 15 bases in between. The CDR3 DNA follows: TGTGCCAGCAACGCAAGACAGGTCATGAACACTGAAGCTTTCTTT. This translates into CASNARQVMNTEAFF.

This clonotype was seen many times. The J gene is TRBJ2-2, the V gene TRBV6-1, with a tentative D call TRBD2 (5 bases). V lost 7 bases and J 0 bases, leaving 15 bases between the germline ends. This CDR3 region has 16 residues. The V gene's germline CDR1 is MNHNS and CDR2 SASEGT. The CDR3 region is CASTDSSGTNTGELFF. The CDR3 DNA reads as TGTGCCAGCACCGACTCTTCCGGGACGAACACCGGGGAGCTGTTTTTT.

This clonotype came up many times. The rearrangement uses TRBV25-1 and TRBJ1-2; no firm D call. V dropped 2 bases and J dropped 2 bases, with 6 bases sitting between them. The length of the CDR3 is 13 residues. Germline-derived CDR1 and CDR2 are MGHDK and SYGVNS. The CDR3 loop is CASSEAGNYGYTF. The CDR3, as DNA: TGTGCCAGCAGTGAAGCTGGGAACTATGGCTACACCTTC.

The CDR3, as DNA: TGTGCCAGTAGTCGACAGGGGAATAGCAATCAGCCCCAGCATTTT. This gives the protein CASSRQGNSNQPQHF. The rearrangement links TRBV19 to TRBJ1-5; 8 bases fit TRBD1. The CDR3 loop spans 15 amino acids. CDR1 is LNHDA, CDR2 SQIVND, per germline (reference sequence). J was trimmed by 0 bases and V by 5 bases; bases with no gene match: 3.

The chain links TRBV5-6 to TRBJ2-1; 8 bases are shared with TRBD2. CDR1 and CDR2 (germline): SGHDT, YYEEEE. This CDR3 is built from 15 residues. V lost 1 base, J lost 3 bases, and 3 bases stayed unmatched. CDR3 bases: TGTGCCAGCAGCTTGAGGCGGGGGGTCTACAATGAGCAGTTCTTC. Residues: CASSLRRGVYNEQFF.

This clonotype was recorded many times. The CDR3 is CASTLGGPGETQYF. DNA for the CDR3: TGTGCCAGCACCCTCGGGGGTCCGGGGGAGACCCAGTACTTC. This chain joins TRBV7-9 and TRBJ2-5, with D possibly matching TRBD2 (6 bases). V was cut by 7 bases and J by 5 bases, with 17 bases left in between. The CDR3 runs 14 residues. Germline values: CDR1 SEHNR, CDR2 FQNEAQ (reference sequence).